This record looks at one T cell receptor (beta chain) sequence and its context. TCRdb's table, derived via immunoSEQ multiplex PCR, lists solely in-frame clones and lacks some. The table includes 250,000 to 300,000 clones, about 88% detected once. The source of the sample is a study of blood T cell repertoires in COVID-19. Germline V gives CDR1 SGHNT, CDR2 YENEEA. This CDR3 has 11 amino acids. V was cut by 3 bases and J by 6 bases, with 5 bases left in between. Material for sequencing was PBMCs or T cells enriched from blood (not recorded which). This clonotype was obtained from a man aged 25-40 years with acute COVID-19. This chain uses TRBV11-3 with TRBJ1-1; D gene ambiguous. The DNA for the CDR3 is TGTGCCAGCAGCTTTCGGGCTGAAGCTTTCTTT. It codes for CASSFRAEAFF.